This T cell receptor beta chain originates from a study of T and B cells in COVID-19 patients (TCRdb year 2020). In terms of the full investigation: Using TRB and IGH repertoire sequencing of peripheral blood, the study characterized adaptive immunity in COVID-19 patients who had active infection or had recovered. A recovered cohort comprised more than 15 patients contributing roughly 22 samples, mostly after mild to moderate COVID-19 managed as outpatients. The recovered cohort had a median age of roughly 35 years, compared with approximately 67 years in the active-infection cohort. Critical illness requiring mechanical ventilation or ECMO was present in about 55% of the roughly 20 patients in the active-infection cohort. Comorbidities linked to unfavorable COVID-19 outcome were present in nine tenths of the roughly 20 patients in the active-infection cohort. The repository of TCR and BCR sequences included about 69 time points from 37 patients, and more than 8.3 million TCR sequences were analysed. Two patients belonged to both the recovered and active cohorts because samples were available from active disease and after recovery. Repertoire analyses used an age-matched reference group of approximately 42 healthy donors who were negative for COVID-19 antibodies as the comparison. As many as 9 follow-up blood samples were taken per patient, and some of the samples covered different disease stages within the same individual. The investigation overall reported the following: Few blood samples were available from mildly ill patients while symptoms were present or from severe cases at early time points. In active COVID-19, TRB repertoires were highly clonal, while at recovery, diversity and richness increased above the levels seen in healthy donors. The recovered cohort had roughly 2,100 exclusive TCR clusters, including 31 low-pGen clusters. Specific T cell subsets (CD4+/Treg/CD8+) and sorted SARS-CoV-2-responsive or tetramer+ T cells had not yet been sequenced, with those experiments still ongoing. Prospective validation of the reported TCR clusters was stated to be required before clinical use. TRBV/TRBJ gene usage was reported as strongly skewed in patients with COVID-19. The cohort was considered too small for HLA contributions to COVID-19 susceptibility or severity to be assessed.

Genomic DNA extracted from blood, in amounts of roughly 220-550 ng, served as the starting material for amplifying TRB repertoires. Sequencer: Illumina MiSeq. Multiplex PCR with BIOMED2 TRB-A/B primer pools was used to amplify TRB rearrangements. Illumina-compatible adapters and 7-nucleotide sample barcodes were attached to the amplicons in two consecutive PCRs. All library PCRs used Phusion HS II polymerase. Amplicons were gel-purified with the NucleoSpin Gel and PCR Clean-up kit, quantified on Qubit, and pooled at about 4 nM. Before Illumina next-generation sequencing, the quality of the amplicon pool was assessed on an Agilent 2100 Bioanalyzer. The original pipeline was this. Annotation of TRB rearrangements was done in MiXCR 3.0.8 with the default MiXCR reference library. Non-productive reads and sequences with fewer than 2 reads were removed, and every unique CDR3 nucleotide sequence was treated as one clone. Clonality, diversity, richness and V-J gene usage were calculated in R 3.5.1. GLIPH2 was used to cluster TCRs based on CDR3 similarity, and OLGA was used to calculate the generation probabilities. GLIPH2 clusters were kept only if they contained at least four unique TCR clonotypes found in at least three individuals. Using fastp at Q25 and MiXCR, TCRdb reprocessed the public reads and kept productive beta chains. Entries that share a CDR3 protein sequence are merged under the most common genes and DNA. In this record, the V and J calls reflect TCRdb's handling and not the investigators' own analysis. Present in this sample are about 11,000 distinct CDR3 sequences, 33% of which were seen just once. The ten largest clones add up to over 15% of the sample.

Measured from the cysteine to the phenylalanine, the CDR3 is 13 residues long. Kept here is only the CDR3 DNA, which spans 39 bases and is read in frame from base 1. The CDR1 and CDR2 encoded by the germline V gene (reference sequence) are SGHNT and YYREEE. The V end gives up 3 bases and the J end 8 bases, leaving 7 bases in the junction not matched to a gene. This clonotype turned up a few times. Its cognate antigen has yet to be identified. No clone much larger than this one lies a single base away; base qualities are absent. Source material: blood. This TCR was sampled from a human donor with active COVID-19. The sequence is built from TRBV5-4 and TRBJ1-2; TRBD1 aligns with 7 central bases. In nucleotides, the sequence is TGTGCCAGCAGCTCCACAGGGGAACGGGGCTACACCTTC. This sequence encodes CASSSTGERGYTF.